These T cell receptor beta chains were read from a single sample in a study of CD8 T cells in ankylosing spondylitis. TCRdb independently ran MiXCR on the 5' RACE reads; one entry per CDR3 protein. The table records tens of thousands of distinct CDR3 sequences, around 30% of them present only once. The sample consisted of blood, either unsorted or a sorted T cell fraction (not recorded which). Source of these receptors: a male donor with ankylosing spondylitis or in good health (not recorded which). Both conserved end residues are part of each CDR3.

J	V	CDR3
TRBJ2-2	TRBV5-1	CASSLDQRVNTGELFF
TRBJ2-3	TRBV9	CASSFAPGLEADTQYF
TRBJ1-2	TRBV5-1	CASSLRSPRDGYTF
TRBJ2-3	TRBV10-3	CAISESLSSTDTQYF
TRBJ1-5	TRBV24-1	CATSDFGPLQHF
TRBJ1-1	TRBV25-1	CASSVLNTEAFF
TRBJ2-3	TRBV7-3	CASSLYPDTDTQYF
TRBJ1-3	TRBV7-6	CASSFRGVGDVRSGNTIYF
TRBJ1-5	TRBV3-1	CASSLGPGGHQPQHF
TRBJ1-1	TRBV28	CASSSWKFTNTEAFF
TRBJ1-2	TRBV7-9	CASSYQGDYGYTF
TRBJ1-1	TRBV5-1	CASSLTGSTNTEAFF
TRBJ1-1	TRBV20-1	CSAREDRYTEAFF
TRBJ2-5	TRBV5-1	CASSPGTTKETQYF
TRBJ2-3	TRBV20-1	CSASLYTQYF
TRBJ2-1	TRBV20-1	CSAEGFRYNEQFF
TRBJ2-5	TRBV29-1	CSVGWTQETQYF
TRBJ2-5	TRBV10-3	CAISESEAKETQYF
TRBJ2-4	TRBV20-1	CSARGTSGGVAKNIQYF
TRBJ1-1	TRBV14	CASSLWGATEAFF
TRBJ2-5	TRBV5-1	CASAPGLAVETQYF
TRBJ1-1	TRBV20-1	CSAKIGGGRVTEAFF
TRBJ2-1	TRBV5-1	CASSFEGGSYNEQFF
TRBJ2-6	TRBV7-8	CASRFFSGANVLTF
TRBJ1-2	TRBV20-1	CSARADSYYGYTF
TRBJ2-1	TRBV9	CASSVGYNEQFF
TRBJ1-4	TRBV20-1	CSAEAPQINEKLFF
TRBJ2-1	TRBV6-6	CASSLIDLEQFF
TRBJ2-1	TRBV7-9	CASSIQGNRHNEQFF
TRBJ2-1	TRBV24-1	CATSDSSGRANEQFF
TRBJ1-1	TRBV12-3/TRBV12-4	CASSLEGIAFF
TRBJ2-3	TRBV7-6	CASSYRDWPTDTQYF
TRBJ1-3	TRBV7-9	CASSLKGISVGNTIYF
TRBJ2-5	TRBV5-1	CASSLVRAGGQETQYF
TRBJ1-5	TRBV20-1	CSARDSPSSNQPQHF
TRBJ1-1	TRBV15	CATSRDIMTEAFF
TRBJ2-3	TRBV20-1	CSALWGGSSSDTQYF
TRBJ1-2	TRBV5-1	CASSAATQGVGYTF
TRBJ2-2	TRBV28	CASRDRGNLPNTGELFF
TRBJ2-7	TRBV20-1	CSAITGLAGSYEQYF
TRBJ2-7	TRBV18	CASSPLGLQGFHEQYF
TRBJ2-7	TRBV3-1	CASSQVRVARVYEQYF
TRBJ2-2	TRBV6-1	CASSRGRRTPGELFF
TRBJ1-1	TRBV5-1	CASSLVSINTEAFF
TRBJ2-1	TRBV24-1	CATSEGLAGDNEQFF
TRBJ2-1	TRBV7-7	CASSSPGANEQFF
TRBJ1-4	TRBV28	CASGSDHKTNEKLFF
TRBJ1-5	TRBV20-1	CSALTGTVNQPQHF